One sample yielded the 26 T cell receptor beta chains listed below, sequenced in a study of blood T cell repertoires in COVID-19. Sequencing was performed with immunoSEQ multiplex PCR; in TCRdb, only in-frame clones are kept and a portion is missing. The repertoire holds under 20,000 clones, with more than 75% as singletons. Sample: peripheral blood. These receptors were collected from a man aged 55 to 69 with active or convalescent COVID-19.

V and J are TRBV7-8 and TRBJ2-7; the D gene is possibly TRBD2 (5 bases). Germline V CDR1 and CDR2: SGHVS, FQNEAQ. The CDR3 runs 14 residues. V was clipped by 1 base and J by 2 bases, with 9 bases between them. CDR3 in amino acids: CASSLVGVAYEQYF. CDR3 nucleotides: TGTGCCAGCAGCTTAGTCGGGGTCGCCTACGAGCAGTACTTC.

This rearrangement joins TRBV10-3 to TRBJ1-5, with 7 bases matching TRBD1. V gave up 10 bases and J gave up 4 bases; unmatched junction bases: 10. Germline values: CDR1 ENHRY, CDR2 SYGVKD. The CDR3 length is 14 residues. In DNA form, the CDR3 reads TGTGCCACCCAGCCAGACAGGGAAAATCAGCCCCAGCATTTT. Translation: CATQPDRENQPQHF.

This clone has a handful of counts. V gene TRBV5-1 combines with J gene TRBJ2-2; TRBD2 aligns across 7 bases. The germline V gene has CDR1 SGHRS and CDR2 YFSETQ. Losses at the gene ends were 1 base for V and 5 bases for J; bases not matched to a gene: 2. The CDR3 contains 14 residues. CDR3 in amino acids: CASSLRTSTGELFF. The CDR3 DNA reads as TGCGCCAGCAGCTTGAGGACTAGTACCGGGGAGCTGTTTTTT.

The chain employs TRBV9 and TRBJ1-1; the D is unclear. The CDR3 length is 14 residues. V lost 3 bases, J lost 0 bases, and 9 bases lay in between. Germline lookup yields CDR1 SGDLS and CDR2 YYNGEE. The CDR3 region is CASSESYMNTEAFF. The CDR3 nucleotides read TGTGCCAGCAGCGAATCGTATATGAACACTGAAGCTTTCTTT.

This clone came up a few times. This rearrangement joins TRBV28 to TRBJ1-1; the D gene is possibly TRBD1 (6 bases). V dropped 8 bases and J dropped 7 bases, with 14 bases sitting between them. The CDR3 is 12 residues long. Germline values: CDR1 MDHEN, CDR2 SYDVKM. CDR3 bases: TGTGCCAGCTTTGACAGGCGTTATGAAGCTTTCTTT. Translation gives CASFDRRYEAFF.

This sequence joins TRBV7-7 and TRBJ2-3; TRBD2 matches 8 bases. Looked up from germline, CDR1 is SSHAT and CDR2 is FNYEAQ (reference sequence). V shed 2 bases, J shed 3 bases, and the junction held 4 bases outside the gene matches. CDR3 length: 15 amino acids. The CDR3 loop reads CASSLYGGGTDTQYF. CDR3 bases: TGTGCCAGCAGCTTATACGGGGGGGGGACAGATACGCAGTATTTT.

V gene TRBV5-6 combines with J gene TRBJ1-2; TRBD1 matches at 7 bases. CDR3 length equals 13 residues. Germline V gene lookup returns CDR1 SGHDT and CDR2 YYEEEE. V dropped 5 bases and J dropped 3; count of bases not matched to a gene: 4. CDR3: CASSPDRDYGYTF. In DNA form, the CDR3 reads TGTGCCAGCAGTCCCGACAGGGACTATGGCTACACCTTC.

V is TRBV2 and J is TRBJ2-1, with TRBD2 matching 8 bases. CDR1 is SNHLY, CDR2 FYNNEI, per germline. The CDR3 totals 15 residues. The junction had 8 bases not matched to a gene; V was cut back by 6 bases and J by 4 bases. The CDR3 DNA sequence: TGTGCCAGCAGGGACGGGCTAGCGGGTTACAATGAGCAGTTCTTC. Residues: CASRDGLAGYNEQFF.

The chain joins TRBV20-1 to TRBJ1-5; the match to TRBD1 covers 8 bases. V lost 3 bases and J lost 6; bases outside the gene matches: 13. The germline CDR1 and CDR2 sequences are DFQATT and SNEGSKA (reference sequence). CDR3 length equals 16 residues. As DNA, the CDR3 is TGCAGTGCTAGTGATACAGGGGGTCGTCGCTCTCAGCCCCAGCATTTT. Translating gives CSASDTGGRRSQPQHF.

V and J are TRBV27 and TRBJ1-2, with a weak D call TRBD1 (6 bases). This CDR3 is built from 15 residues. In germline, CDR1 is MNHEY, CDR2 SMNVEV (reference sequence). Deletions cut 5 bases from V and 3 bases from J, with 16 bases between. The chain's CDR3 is CASSLARTDYYGYTF. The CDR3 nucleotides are TGTGCCAGCAGTCTTGCCCGGACAGATTACTATGGCTACACCTTC.

CDR3 in DNA: TGTGCCAGCCTCGCAGGAGGGCCAGATACGCAGTATTTT. This sequence encodes CASLAGGPDTQYF. The chain joins TRBV18 to TRBJ2-3, with D perhaps TRBD2 (6 bases). This CDR3 spans 13 amino acids. Germline values: CDR1 KGHSH, CDR2 LQKENI. The germline V and J ends were trimmed by 8 bases and 4 bases, with 13 bases remaining between them.

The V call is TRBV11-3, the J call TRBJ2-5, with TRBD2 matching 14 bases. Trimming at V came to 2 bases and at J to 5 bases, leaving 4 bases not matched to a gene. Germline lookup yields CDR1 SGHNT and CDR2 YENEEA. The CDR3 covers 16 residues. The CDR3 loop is CASSLSGTSGSETQYF. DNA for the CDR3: TGTGCCAGCAGCTTATCCGGGACTAGCGGGAGTGAGACCCAGTACTTC.

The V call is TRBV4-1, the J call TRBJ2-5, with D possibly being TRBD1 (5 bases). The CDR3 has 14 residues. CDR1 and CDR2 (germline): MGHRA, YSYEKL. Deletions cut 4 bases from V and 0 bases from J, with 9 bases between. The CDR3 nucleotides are TGCGCCAGCAGCCTTGGGGCTAACCAAGAGACCCAGTACTTC. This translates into CASSLGANQETQYF.

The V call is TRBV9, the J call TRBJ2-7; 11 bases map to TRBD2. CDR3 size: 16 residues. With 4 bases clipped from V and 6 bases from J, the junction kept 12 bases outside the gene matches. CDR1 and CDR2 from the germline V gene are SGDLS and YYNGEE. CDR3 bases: TGTGCCAGCAGCCCTCGTTTAGCGGGAGGGGGCGTCGAGCAGTACTTC. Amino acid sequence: CASSPRLAGGGVEQYF. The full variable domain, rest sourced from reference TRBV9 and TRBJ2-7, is DSGVTQTPKHLITATGQRVTLRCSPRSGDLSVYWYQQSLDQGLQFLIQYYNGEERAKGNILERFSAQQFPDLHSELNLSSLELGDSALYFCASSPRLAGGGVEQYFGPGTRLTVT.

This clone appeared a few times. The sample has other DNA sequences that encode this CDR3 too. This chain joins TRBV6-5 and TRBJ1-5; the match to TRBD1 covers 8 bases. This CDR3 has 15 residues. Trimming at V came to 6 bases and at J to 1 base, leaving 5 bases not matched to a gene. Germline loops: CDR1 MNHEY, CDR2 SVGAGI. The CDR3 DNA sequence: TGTGCCAGCAGACCACAGGGGGACAGCAATCAGCCCCAGCATTTT. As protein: CASRPQGDSNQPQHF.

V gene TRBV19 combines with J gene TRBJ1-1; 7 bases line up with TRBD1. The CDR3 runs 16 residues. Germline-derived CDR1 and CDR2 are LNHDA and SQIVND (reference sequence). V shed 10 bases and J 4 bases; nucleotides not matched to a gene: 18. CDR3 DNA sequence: TGTGCCACCTGGACAGGAAGAGTGGGCCCGGTCACTGAAGCTTTCTTT. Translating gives CATWTGRVGPVTEAFF.

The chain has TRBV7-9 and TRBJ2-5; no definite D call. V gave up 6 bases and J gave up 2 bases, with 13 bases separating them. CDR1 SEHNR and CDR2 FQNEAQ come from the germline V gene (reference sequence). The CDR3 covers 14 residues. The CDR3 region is CASSPNRIQETQYF. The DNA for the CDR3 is TGTGCCAGCAGTCCCAACAGAATACAAGAGACCCAGTACTTC.

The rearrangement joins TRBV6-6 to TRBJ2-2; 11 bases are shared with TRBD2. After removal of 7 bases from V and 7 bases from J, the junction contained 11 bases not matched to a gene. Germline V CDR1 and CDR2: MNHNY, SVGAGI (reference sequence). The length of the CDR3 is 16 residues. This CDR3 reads CASTLLTSGTGGELFF. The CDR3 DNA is TGTGCCAGCACCCTGCTGACTAGCGGGACTGGCGGGGAGCTGTTTTTT.

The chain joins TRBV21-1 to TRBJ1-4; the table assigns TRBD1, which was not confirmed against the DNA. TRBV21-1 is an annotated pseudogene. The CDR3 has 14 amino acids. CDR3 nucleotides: TGTGCCAGCAGTAATCGGGACAGATCAGCAAAACTGTTTTTT. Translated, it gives CASSNRDRSAKLFF.

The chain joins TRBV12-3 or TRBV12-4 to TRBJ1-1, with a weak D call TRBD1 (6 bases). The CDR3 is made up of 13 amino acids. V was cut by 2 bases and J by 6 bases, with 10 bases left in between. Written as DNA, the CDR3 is TGTGCCAGCAGTTTAAGGGGGGGAGCTGAAGCTTTCTTT. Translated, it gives CASSLRGGAEAFF.

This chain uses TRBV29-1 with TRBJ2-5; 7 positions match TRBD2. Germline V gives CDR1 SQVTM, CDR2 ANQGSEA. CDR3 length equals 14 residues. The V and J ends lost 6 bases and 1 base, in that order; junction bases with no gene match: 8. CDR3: CSVQLSGGQETQYF. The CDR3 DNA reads TGCAGCGTGCAGTTGTCGGGGGGCCAAGAGACCCAGTACTTC.

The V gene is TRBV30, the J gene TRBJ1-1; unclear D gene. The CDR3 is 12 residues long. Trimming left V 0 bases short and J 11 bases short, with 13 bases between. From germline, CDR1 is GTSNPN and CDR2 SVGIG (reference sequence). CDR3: CAWSVTKGGAFF. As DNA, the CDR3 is TGTGCCTGGAGTGTGACGAAGGGAGGGGCTTTCTTT.

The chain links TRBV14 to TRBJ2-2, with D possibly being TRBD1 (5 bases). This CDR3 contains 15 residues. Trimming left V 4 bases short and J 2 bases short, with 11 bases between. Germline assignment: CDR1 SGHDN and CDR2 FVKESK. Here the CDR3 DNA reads TGTGCCAGCAGCCTGGACACTTATAACACCGGGGAGCTGTTTTTT. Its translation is CASSLDTYNTGELFF.

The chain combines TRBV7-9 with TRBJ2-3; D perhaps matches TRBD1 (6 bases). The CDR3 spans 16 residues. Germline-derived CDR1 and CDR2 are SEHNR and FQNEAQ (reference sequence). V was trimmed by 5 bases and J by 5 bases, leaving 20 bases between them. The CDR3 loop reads CASSLNLQGLGDTQYF. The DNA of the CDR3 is TGTGCCAGCAGCCTTAACCTACAGGGCCTCGGAGATACGCAGTATTTT.

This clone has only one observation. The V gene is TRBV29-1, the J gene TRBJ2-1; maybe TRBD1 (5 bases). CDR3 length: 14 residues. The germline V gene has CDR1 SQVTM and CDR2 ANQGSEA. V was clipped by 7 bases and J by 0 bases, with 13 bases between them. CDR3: CSAPTDTSYNEQFF. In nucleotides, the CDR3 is TGCAGCGCCCCGACAGATACCTCCTACAATGAGCAGTTCTTC.

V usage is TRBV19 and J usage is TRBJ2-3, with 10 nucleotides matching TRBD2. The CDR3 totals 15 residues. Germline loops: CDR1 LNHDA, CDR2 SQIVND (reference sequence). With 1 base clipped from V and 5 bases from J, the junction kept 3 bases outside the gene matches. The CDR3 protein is CASSIGAGGKDTQYF. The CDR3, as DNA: TGTGCCAGTAGTATAGGAGCGGGAGGGAAAGATACGCAGTATTTT.